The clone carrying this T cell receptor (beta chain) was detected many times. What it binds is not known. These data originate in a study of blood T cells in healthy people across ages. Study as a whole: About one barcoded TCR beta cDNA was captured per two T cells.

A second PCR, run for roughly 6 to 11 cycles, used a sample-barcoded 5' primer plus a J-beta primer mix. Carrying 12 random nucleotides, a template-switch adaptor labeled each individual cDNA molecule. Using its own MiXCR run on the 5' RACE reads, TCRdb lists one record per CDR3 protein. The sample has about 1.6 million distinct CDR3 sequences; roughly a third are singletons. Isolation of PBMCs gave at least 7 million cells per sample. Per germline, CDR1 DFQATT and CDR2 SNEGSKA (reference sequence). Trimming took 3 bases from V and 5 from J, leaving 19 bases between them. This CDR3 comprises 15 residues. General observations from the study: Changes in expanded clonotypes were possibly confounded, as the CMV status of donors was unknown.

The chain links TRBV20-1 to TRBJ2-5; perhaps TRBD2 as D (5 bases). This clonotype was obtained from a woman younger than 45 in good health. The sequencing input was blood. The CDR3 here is CSARSGAELRETQYF. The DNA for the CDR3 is TGCAGTGCTAGGTCAGGAGCGGAGCTAAGGGAGACCCAGTACTTC.